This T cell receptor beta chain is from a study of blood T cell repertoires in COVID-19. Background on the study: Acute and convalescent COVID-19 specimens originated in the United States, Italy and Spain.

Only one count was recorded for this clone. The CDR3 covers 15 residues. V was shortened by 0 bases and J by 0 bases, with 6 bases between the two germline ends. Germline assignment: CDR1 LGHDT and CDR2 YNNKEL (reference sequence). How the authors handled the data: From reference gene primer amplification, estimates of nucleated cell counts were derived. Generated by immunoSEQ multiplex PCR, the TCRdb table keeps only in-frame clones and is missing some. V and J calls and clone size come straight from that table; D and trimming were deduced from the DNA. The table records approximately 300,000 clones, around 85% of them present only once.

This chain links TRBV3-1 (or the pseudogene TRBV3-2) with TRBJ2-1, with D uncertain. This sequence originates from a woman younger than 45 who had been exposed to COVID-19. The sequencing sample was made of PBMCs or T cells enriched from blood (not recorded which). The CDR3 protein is CASSQDSTSYNEQFF. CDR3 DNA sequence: TGTGCCAGCAGCCAAGATAGTACCTCCTACAATGAGCAGTTCTTC.